This T cell receptor beta chain was obtained from a study of cytomegalovirus exposure and HLA in healthy donors. With 3 bases clipped from V and 0 bases from J, the junction kept 5 bases outside the gene matches. There are 16 residues in the CDR3. CDR1 and CDR2 from the germline V gene are SGHAT and FQNNGV. The PCR used 60 Vbeta and 13 Jbeta primers. Some clones are missing from TCRdb's copy, which holds only in-frame ones; the method was immunoSEQ multiplex PCR. The data contain 200,000 to 250,000 clones, 60% to 80% of them singletons. This receptor was identified in a man younger than 35 in good health and CMV-seronegative. This chain connects TRBV11-2 to TRBJ2-4, with 7 bases matching TRBD1. The specimen sequenced was PBMCs. CDR3 loop: CASSLGDSLAKNIQYF. In nucleotides, the CDR3 is TGTGCCAGCAGCTTGGGGGACAGTCTAGCCAAAAACATTCAGTACTTC.